A single T cell receptor beta chain is shown here with its context. Antigen: not known. This sample stems from a study of T cell repertoires in cytomegalovirus infection. Study context: Public TCR beta signatures were indicative of both CMV infection and a matching HLA type. Whole-study results and caveats: Dominating the ex vivo response were HLA-C-restricted CMV-specific TCR beta clonotypes. Pooled public TCR beta family frequency picked out CMV carriers with the relevant HLA.

The V and J ends lost 3 bases and 4 bases, in that order; junction bases with no gene match: 3. CDR3 size: 14 residues. Germline V gene data show CDR1 as SGHRS and CDR2 as YFSETQ. Each CDR3 protein is one row after TCRdb ran MiXCR on the reads. The sample holds 400,000 or so distinct CDR3 sequences, around a sixth seen once. The rearrangement joins TRBV5-1 to TRBJ2-7, with 11 bases aligning to TRBD1. The TCR comes from a human donor in good health (CMV status not recorded). Some clones in this sample may be carry-over from other donors' samples. The sample was PBMCs. In DNA form, the CDR3 reads TGCGCCAGCAGCTGGACAGGGGGCCTTTACGAGCAGTACTTC. Encoded protein: CASSWTGGLYEQYF.